The entry below describes one T cell receptor (beta chain). The antigen remains unidentified. Sequenced by immunoSEQ multiplex PCR; TCRdb stores in-frame clones only, minus some. The sample has approximately 86,000 clones; about 86% are singletons. This entry comes from a study of OX40 agonist ivuxolimab in advanced cancers. At the level of the study: A diagnosis of hepatocellular carcinoma, melanoma, renal cell or head and neck cancer was present in dose-escalation patients.

Per germline, CDR1 SGHTA and CDR2 FQGNSA. V lost 5 bases to trimming and J lost 4 bases; unmatched junction nucleotides: 13. The CDR3 is 19 residues long. Study-wide results and limits: With doses of 0.1 to 3.0 mg/kg, CD4+ and CD8+ blood T cells had undergone clonal expansion by week 6.

This TCR was sampled from an adult with an advanced solid tumor such as melanoma, head and neck, liver or kidney cancer. The chain uses TRBV7-2 and TRBJ2-2; 13 bases map to TRBD2. The sample in question was CD4+ or CD8+ T cells sorted from blood, obtained in a trial of the OX40 agonist ivuxolimab. CDR3 protein: CASSRPTTSGRAFTGELFF. Here the CDR3 DNA reads TGTGCCAGCAGCCGGCCCACCACTAGCGGGAGGGCCTTCACCGGGGAGCTGTTTTTT.